What follows are 5 T cell receptor beta chains derived from one specimen sequenced in a study of radiotherapy plus CTLA-4 blockade in lung cancer. The data were produced by immunoSEQ multiplex PCR, yet TCRdb's version contains in-frame clones alone and is incomplete. The sample contains under 95,000 clones, 78% of which appear only once. The sequenced sample was peripheral blood, obtained from a patient treated with radiotherapy plus ipilimumab. These receptors all come from a human donor with non-small cell lung cancer whose response to radiotherapy plus ipilimumab could not be evaluated. Some clones in this sample may be carry-over from other donors' samples.

V usage is TRBV6-6 and J usage is TRBJ1-4; D unresolved. The CDR3 is 16 residues long. Per the germline V gene, CDR1 is MNHNY and CDR2 is SVGAGI (reference sequence). V dropped 0 bases and J dropped 1 base, with 9 bases sitting between them. Written as DNA, the CDR3 is TGTGCCAGCAGTTACTCGACCCCGGGAACTAATGAAAAACTGTTTTTT. It translates to CASSYSTPGTNEKLFF.

The chain couples TRBV11-2 to TRBJ2-2, with D perhaps matching TRBD2 (7 bases). This CDR3 has 16 residues. Looked up from germline, CDR1 is SGHAT and CDR2 is FQNNGV. Trimming left V 8 bases short and J 6 bases short, with 22 bases between. The CDR3 nucleotides read TGTGCCAGCCGATTTGGCACAGGGAGGGTCCCCGGGGAGCTGTTTTTT. This encodes CASRFGTGRVPGELFF.

This clone was detected once. This chain connects TRBV28 to TRBJ2-7; D uncertain. V was cut by 5 bases and J by 2 bases, with 13 bases left in between. The CDR3 has 14 residues. CDR1 is MDHEN, CDR2 SYDVKM, per germline. The CDR3 region is CASSLTSRTYEQYF. CDR3 sequence (DNA): TGTGCCAGCAGTCTGACTTCACGTACCTACGAGCAGTACTTC.

The chain uses TRBV19 and TRBJ2-2; TRBD2 aligns across 12 bases. CDR1 LNHDA and CDR2 SQIVND come from the germline V gene (reference sequence). The CDR3 extends over 14 amino acids. J gave up 5 bases and V 6 bases, and 1 base lay outside the gene matches. CDR3 sequence: CASRGLAGTGELFF. CDR3 sequence (DNA): TGTGCCAGTAGAGGACTAGCGGGGACCGGGGAGCTGTTTTTT.

V and J are TRBV6-5 and TRBJ1-5, with a tentative D call TRBD1 (6 bases). CDR1 is MNHEY and CDR2 is SVGAGI in the germline V gene. This CDR3 region has 14 residues. With 5 bases removed from V and 3 bases from J, the gap between germline ends came to 11 bases. In DNA, the CDR3 is TGTGCCAGCAGTCGACAGGCTGACAATCAGCCCCAGCATTTT. It specifies CASSRQADNQPQHF.